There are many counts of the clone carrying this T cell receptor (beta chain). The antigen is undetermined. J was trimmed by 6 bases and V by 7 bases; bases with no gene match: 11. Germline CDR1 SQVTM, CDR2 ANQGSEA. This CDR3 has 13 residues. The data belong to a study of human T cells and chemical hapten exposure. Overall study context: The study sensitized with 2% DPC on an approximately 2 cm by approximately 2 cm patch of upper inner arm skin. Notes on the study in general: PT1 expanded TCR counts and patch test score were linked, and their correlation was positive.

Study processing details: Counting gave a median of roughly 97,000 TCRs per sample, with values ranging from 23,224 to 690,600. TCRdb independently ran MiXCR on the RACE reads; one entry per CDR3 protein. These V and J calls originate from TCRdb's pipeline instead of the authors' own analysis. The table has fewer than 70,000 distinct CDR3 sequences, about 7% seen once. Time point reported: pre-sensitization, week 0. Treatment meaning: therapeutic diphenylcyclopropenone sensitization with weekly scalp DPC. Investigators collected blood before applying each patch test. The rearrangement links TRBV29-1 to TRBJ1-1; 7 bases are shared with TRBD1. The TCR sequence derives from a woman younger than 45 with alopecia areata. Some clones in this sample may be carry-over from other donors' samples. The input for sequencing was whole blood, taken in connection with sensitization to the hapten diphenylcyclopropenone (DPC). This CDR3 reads CSGGGTDVAEAFF. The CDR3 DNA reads TGCAGCGGGGGAGGGACAGACGTGGCTGAAGCTTTCTTT.